This TCR beta chain was documented in a study of lymphopenia after photon versus proton radiotherapy. Study observations and caveats: Proton therapy kept repertoires fairly stable, unlike photons, which gained effector/memory cells. Survival link was tested only in deceased patients; proton benefit remains a possibility. In patients who died, overall survival fell as post-nadir TCR diversity dropped more.

CDR1 and CDR2 (germline): SNHLY, FYNNEI. The CDR3 length is 13 residues. Trimming stripped 4 bases from V and 7 bases from J, with 11 bases between. On this clone: Its antigen is still unknown.

Repertoires were generated with immunoSEQ multiplex PCR, while TCRdb's copy carries only in-frame clones and drops some. The data contain approximately 91,000 clones, around four fifths of them singletons. The input for sequencing was peripheral blood, taken from a patient treated with proton-based radiotherapy. The sequence derives from a man aged 55 to 70 with pancreatic cancer. The chain combines TRBV2 with TRBJ2-1; tentative D call: TRBD2 (5 bases). As DNA, the CDR3 is TGTGCCAGCAGTGTAAAGTCGGGAAATGAGCAGTTCTTC. This codes for CASSVKSGNEQFF. The variable domain in full, completed from reference TRBV2 and TRBJ2-1, reads EPEVTQTPSHQVTQMGQEVILRCVPISNHLYFYWYRQILGQKVEFLVSFYNNEISEKSEIFDDQFSVERPDGSNFTLKIRSTKLEDSAMYFCASSVKSGNEQFFGPGTRLTVL.